Each of the 28 T cell receptor beta chains below was sequenced from the same sample in a study of cytomegalovirus exposure and HLA in healthy donors. Both 60 Vbeta primers and 13 Jbeta primers went into the PCR. Here immunoSEQ multiplex PCR was the method, and the copy in TCRdb shows in-frame clones only, minus some. Found here are 150,000 to 200,000 clones, roughly four fifths of them singletons; the top ten hold 1.5% to 2%. The sequenced sample consisted of PBMCs. The receptor source for this set is a man between 18 and 35 years old in good health and CMV-seronegative.

The chain links TRBV4-1 to TRBJ2-5; 9 positions agree with TRBD2. With 0 bases clipped from V and 4 bases from J, the junction kept 9 bases outside the gene matches. Germline V gives CDR1 MGHRA, CDR2 YSYEKL. The CDR3 covers 17 residues. CDR3 bases: TGCGCCAGCAGCCAAGATCGTGAGACTAGCGGTCGAGAGACCCAGTACTTC. It yields the protein CASSQDRETSGRETQYF.

This chain uses TRBV13 with TRBJ2-7, with 10 positions matching TRBD2. Per germline, CDR1 PRHDT and CDR2 FYEKMQ (reference sequence). The CDR3 extends over 16 amino acids. V lost 0 bases to trimming and J lost 2 bases; unmatched junction nucleotides: 4. The CDR3 reads CASSLGGLAGAYEQYF. In nucleotides, the CDR3 is TGTGCCAGCAGCTTAGGGGGGCTAGCGGGGGCCTACGAGCAGTACTTC.

The J gene is TRBJ2-7, the V gene TRBV29-1, with D perhaps TRBD2 (5 bases). The CDR3 sequence is 13 residues long. Germline-derived CDR1 and CDR2 are SQVTM and ANQGSEA. Between the trimmed V and J ends, which lost 6 bases and 3 bases, there was a span of 15 bases. The CDR3 sequence: CSVILATHYEQYF. DNA for the CDR3: TGCAGCGTAATTCTAGCTACTCACTACGAGCAGTACTTC.

V gene TRBV11-2 combines with J gene TRBJ2-7; TRBD1 agrees at 11 bases. The V gene's germline CDR1 is SGHAT and CDR2 FQNNGV. Losses at the gene ends were 5 bases for V and 7 bases for J; bases not matched to a gene: 7. The CDR3 loop spans 14 amino acids. For the CDR3, the DNA is TGTGCCAGCAGCCCCGGACAGGGGGCCTGGGAGCAGTACTTC. Translation gives CASSPGQGAWEQYF.

The chain combines TRBV12-5 with TRBJ2-7; tentative D call: TRBD2 (5 bases). Trimming left V 6 bases short and J 3 bases short, with 18 bases between. CDR3 length: 15 amino acids. Per the germline V gene, CDR1 is LGHNT and CDR2 is FRNRAP. The chain's CDR3 is CASGRRDLLSYEQYF. CDR3 nucleotides: TGTGCTAGTGGGAGACGGGATCTATTAAGCTACGAGCAGTACTTC.

This clone was counted a single time. This rearrangement joins TRBV7-2 to TRBJ1-1; tentatively, D is TRBD1 (5 bases). The ends were cut back, 8 bases at V and 1 base at J, with 23 bases in the middle. Germline V gene lookup returns CDR1 SGHTA and CDR2 FQGNSA. The CDR3 extends over 17 amino acids. CDR3 bases: TGTGCCAGCTCAATACTCCCGCTCAGGGTCCCGAACACTGAAGCTTTCTTT. It yields the protein CASSILPLRVPNTEAFF.

The chain carries TRBV7-9 and TRBJ2-7; D is possibly TRBD1 (6 bases). This CDR3 is built from 13 residues. Trimming took 5 bases from V and 3 from J, leaving 11 bases between them. Germline V gives CDR1 SEHNR, CDR2 FQNEAQ (reference sequence). This chain's CDR3 is CASSPDRHYEQYF. The CDR3, as DNA: TGTGCCAGCAGCCCCGACAGGCACTACGAGCAGTACTTC.

V gene TRBV25-1 combines with J gene TRBJ2-2, with TRBD1 matching 8 bases. The V gene's germline CDR1 is MGHDK and CDR2 SYGVNS. The CDR3 covers 17 residues. After removal of 5 bases from V and 4 bases from J, the junction contained 12 bases not matched to a gene. Here the CDR3 reads CASSSPTTGAFTGELFF. The CDR3 DNA reads TGTGCCAGCAGTTCTCCGACGACAGGGGCATTCACCGGGGAGCTGTTTTTT.

The table lists this clone with a few counts. The rearrangement links TRBV9 to TRBJ1-6, with D possibly TRBD1 on 6 matching bases. CDR3 size: 15 residues. V was cut by 0 bases and J by 5 bases, with 9 bases left in between. CDR1 and CDR2 from the germline V gene are SGDLS and YYNGEE. The CDR3 region has the DNA TGTGCCAGCAGCGTAGGGACAGTAAATAATTCACCCCTCCACTTT. This codes for CASSVGTVNNSPLHF.

The CDR3 region is CASSFHRFGFYNEQFF. DNA for the CDR3: TGTGCCAGCAGTTTCCACAGGTTTGGTTTCTACAATGAGCAGTTCTTC. This chain uses TRBV28 with TRBJ2-1; D possibly corresponds to TRBD1 (5 bases). V shed 3 bases and J shed 3 bases, with 15 bases lying between them. The V gene's germline CDR1 is MDHEN and CDR2 SYDVKM. This CDR3 has 16 amino acids.

In its sample, this clone was seen once. V and J are TRBV7-8 and TRBJ2-2; 8 bases map to TRBD1. CDR3 length: 16 amino acids. Trimming removed 2 bases from V and 2 bases from J; junction bases left unmatched: 4. From germline, CDR1 is SGHVS and CDR2 FQNEAQ. The CDR3 sequence: CASSLWTGLNTGELFF. The CDR3 nucleotides read TGTGCCAGCAGCTTATGGACAGGGCTAAACACCGGGGAGCTGTTTTTT.

The V gene is TRBV6-1, the J gene TRBJ1-5, with D tentatively TRBD1 (5 bases). Trimming shortened V by 11 bases and J by 3 bases, and 20 bases separated the two germline ends. The CDR3 has 15 amino acids. The germline CDR1 and CDR2 sequences are MNHNS and SASEGT. CDR3 sequence (DNA): TGTGCCCTCTCCCAGGGACTGGGTGCCAATCAGCCCCAGCATTTT. It encodes CALSQGLGANQPQHF.

The rearrangement joins TRBV25-1 to TRBJ1-1, with D possibly matching TRBD1 (6 bases). CDR3 size: 16 residues. Germline lookup yields CDR1 MGHDK and CDR2 SYGVNS. The V end was cut by 6 bases, the J end by 6 bases, with 23 bases between. DNA of the CDR3: TGTGCCAGCAGAGGGGGGGGAGGGAGCCGTTACGCTGAAGCTTTCTTT. Translated: CASRGGGGSRYAEAFF.

This chain connects TRBV5-1 to TRBJ2-3, with D hard to call. This CDR3 region has 15 residues. Germline lookup yields CDR1 SGHRS and CDR2 YFSETQ. Trimming removed 0 bases at V and 2 bases at J, with 10 bases between. The DNA for the CDR3 is TGCGCCAGCAGCTTGGTGAGCCGAGACACAGATACGCAGTATTTT. Its translation is CASSLVSRDTDTQYF.

The count of this clone is one. The rearrangement links TRBV19 to TRBJ1-1; D gene ambiguous. V was clipped by 1 base and J by 3 bases, with 6 bases between them. This CDR3 contains 13 residues. CDR1 is LNHDA, CDR2 SQIVND, per germline (reference sequence). The CDR3 bases are TGTGCCAGTAGTATAGCCCGAGACACTGAAGCTTTCTTT. Translated: CASSIARDTEAFF. Using reference TRBV19 and TRBJ1-1 for the parts outside the CDR3, the full variable domain is DGGITQSPKYLFRKEGQNVTLSCEQNLNHDAMYWYRQDPGQGLRLIYYSQIVNDFQKGDIAEGYSVSREKKESFPLTVTSAQKNPTAFYLCASSIARDTEAFFGQGTRLTVV.

The chain combines TRBV4-3 with TRBJ2-2, with D uncertain. The CDR3 extends over 14 amino acids. With 0 bases removed from V and 6 bases from J, the gap between germline ends came to 8 bases. Germline loops: CDR1 LGHNA, CDR2 YSLEER. The CDR3 DNA follows: TGCGCCAGCAGCCAAGATCCCGTAGCCGGGGAGCTGTTTTTT. It is translated as CASSQDPVAGELFF.

This clone was observed a handful of times. The chain couples TRBV6-1 to TRBJ2-3; 11 bases fit TRBD2. V shed 6 bases, J shed 2 bases, and the junction held 4 bases outside the gene matches. This CDR3 region has 15 residues. CDR1 and CDR2 (germline): MNHNS, SASEGT. The CDR3 here is CASRQLAGATDTQYF. The CDR3 DNA reads as TGTGCCAGCAGACAACTAGCGGGGGCCACAGATACGCAGTATTTT.

Only a few counts were recorded for this clone. The chain uses TRBV27 and TRBJ1-1; 7 bases align to TRBD1. Trimming removed 6 bases from V and 4 bases from J; junction bases left unmatched: 8. The germline V gene has CDR1 MNHEY and CDR2 SMNVEV (reference sequence). CDR3 size: 14 residues. The CDR3 here is CASRTIDRATEAFF. The CDR3 DNA reads TGTGCCAGCAGGACTATCGACAGGGCCACTGAAGCTTTCTTT.

CDR3 DNA sequence: TGTGCCAGCAGCCCTACTCTCACCGGGACAGGCTCTGGAAACACCATATATTTT. Translated, it gives CASSPTLTGTGSGNTIYF. This chain connects TRBV7-2 to TRBJ1-3; 8 bases line up with TRBD1. This CDR3 region has 18 residues. In germline, CDR1 is SGHTA, CDR2 FQGNSA. With V trimmed by 5 bases and J by 0 bases, 12 bases remained unmatched.

This clone was detected only a few times. This rearrangement joins TRBV12-5 to TRBJ1-3; TRBD1 matches 7 bases. The trim removed 5 bases at V and 0 bases at J, leaving 13 bases unmatched. Germline-derived CDR1 and CDR2 are LGHNT and FRNRAP. The CDR3 extends over 18 amino acids. CDR3 in amino acids: CASGPSHAGGFSGNTIYF. Here the CDR3 DNA reads TGTGCTAGTGGTCCCTCCCACGCAGGGGGATTCTCTGGAAACACCATATATTTT.

This clone has only a few counts. A junction boundary mismatches the germline segment, possibly from a read error. In DNA, the CDR3 is TGTGCCAGTAGCACAGGAGAAAACTCTGGCTACACCTTC. The encoded protein is CASSTGENSGYTF. The V call is TRBV19, the J call TRBJ1-2; a possible D gene is TRBD1 (5 bases). The CDR3 length is 13 residues. Germline V gene sequence: CDR1 LNHDA, CDR2 SQIVND (reference sequence).

The J gene is TRBJ2-7, the V gene TRBV28; 10 bases are shared with TRBD2. The germline V gene has CDR1 MDHEN and CDR2 SYDVKM. V shed 6 bases and J 0 bases; nucleotides not matched to a gene: 11. This CDR3 contains 17 residues. Written as DNA, the CDR3 is TGTGCCAGCAGACCCAACACCGGGACTAGCGACTCCTACGAGCAGTACTTC. It encodes CASRPNTGTSDSYEQYF.

The chain recombines TRBV5-1 with TRBJ2-7, with D perhaps matching TRBD2 (5 bases). The CDR3 has 16 amino acids. The V gene lost 8 bases and the J gene lost 1 base, with 22 bases spanning the gap. Germline V gene data show CDR1 as SGHRS and CDR2 as YFSETQ. In nucleotides, the CDR3 is TGCGCCAGGCGGGCCGATCGGTTACTATTGTCCTACGAGCAGTACTTC. Protein product: CARRADRLLLSYEQYF.

This rearrangement joins TRBV5-1 to TRBJ2-7; no definite D call. In germline, CDR1 is SGHRS, CDR2 YFSETQ. V lost 10 bases and J lost 6, with 20 bases in between. This CDR3 is 13 amino acids long. The chain's CDR3 is CAPRQAKNFEQYF. The CDR3 DNA reads as TGCGCCCCCCGCCAAGCCAAGAATTTCGAGCAGTACTTC.

This clone was observed a single time. The chain combines TRBV7-9 with TRBJ2-1; 9 bases line up with TRBD2. Germline CDR1 SEHNR, CDR2 FQNEAQ (reference sequence). The CDR3 length is 16 residues. Trimming at V came to 1 base and at J to 4 bases, leaving 5 bases not matched to a gene. The CDR3 nucleotides read TGTGCCAGCAGCTTAGTGATAGCGGGGGCGTACAATGAGCAGTTCTTC. Encoded protein: CASSLVIAGAYNEQFF.

This chain's CDR3 is CATSNQGAGANVLTF. DNA of the CDR3: TGTGCCACCAGCAACCAGGGGGCTGGGGCCAACGTCCTGACTTTC. The genes are TRBV15 and TRBJ2-6; TRBD1 matches at 7 bases. The CDR3 contains 15 residues. Germline CDR1 LNHNV, CDR2 YYDKDF (reference sequence). V shed 4 bases, J shed 2 bases, and the junction held 2 bases outside the gene matches. The full variable domain, rest sourced from reference TRBV15 and TRBJ2-6, is DAMVIQNPRYQVTQFGKPVTLSCSQTLNHNVMYWYQQKSSQAPKLLFHYYDKDFNNEADTPDNFQSRRPNTSFCFLDIRSPGLGDTAMYLCATSNQGAGANVLTFGAGSRLTVL.

The chain links TRBV19 to TRBJ1-1; 8 nucleotides match TRBD1. The CDR3 loop spans 16 amino acids. Germline values: CDR1 LNHDA, CDR2 SQIVND (reference sequence). V gave up 5 bases and J gave up 5 bases; unmatched junction bases: 13. CDR3 in DNA: TGTGCCAGTAGTTCCCAGGGGGCGCGGGAAGAAACTGAAGCTTTCTTT. It specifies CASSSQGAREETEAFF.

In the case of this clone: This CDR3 is also generated by other DNA sequences in the sample. The rearrangement joins TRBV9 to TRBJ1-6; D call uncertain. V gave up 0 bases and J gave up 8 bases, with 12 bases separating them. Germline CDR1 SGDLS, CDR2 YYNGEE. This CDR3 region has 15 residues. The CDR3 loop reads CASSVDEGVDSPLHF. The CDR3 bases are TGTGCCAGCAGCGTAGATGAGGGTGTAGATTCACCCCTCCACTTT.